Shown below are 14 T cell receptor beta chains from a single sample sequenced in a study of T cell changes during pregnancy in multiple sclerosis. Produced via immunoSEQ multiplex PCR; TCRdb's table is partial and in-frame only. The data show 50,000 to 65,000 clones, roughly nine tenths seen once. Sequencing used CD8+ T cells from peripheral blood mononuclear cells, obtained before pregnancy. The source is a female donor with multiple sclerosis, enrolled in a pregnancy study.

CDR3: CASRNQAKETQYF. The CDR3 coding sequence is TGTGCCAGCAGAAATCAAGCTAAAGAGACCCAGTACTTC. The rearrangement joins TRBV2 to TRBJ2-5; D not certain. This CDR3 contains 13 residues. Trimming took 6 bases from V and 3 from J, leaving 11 bases between them. CDR1 and CDR2 from the germline V gene are SNHLY and FYNNEI.

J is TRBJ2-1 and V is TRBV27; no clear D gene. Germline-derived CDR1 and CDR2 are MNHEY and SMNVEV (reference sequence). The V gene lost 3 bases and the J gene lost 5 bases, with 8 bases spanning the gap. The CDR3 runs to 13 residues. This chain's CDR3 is CASSLGTHNEQFF. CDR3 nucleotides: TGTGCCAGCAGTTTGGGCACCCACAATGAGCAGTTCTTC.

For the CDR3, the DNA is TGTGCCAGCAGGGCCGAGATCGCCGGGCCAGGGGGTGGCTACACCTTC. As protein: CASRAEIAGPGGGYTF. The chain uses TRBV2 and TRBJ1-2, with 7 bases aligning to TRBD1. Germline V CDR1 and CDR2: SNHLY, FYNNEI. The V and J ends lost 6 bases and 7 bases, in that order; junction bases with no gene match: 17. This CDR3 is built from 16 residues.

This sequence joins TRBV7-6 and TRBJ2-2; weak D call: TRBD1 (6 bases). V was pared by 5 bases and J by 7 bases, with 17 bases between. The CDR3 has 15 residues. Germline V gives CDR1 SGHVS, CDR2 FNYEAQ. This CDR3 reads CASSDMGQGNGELFF. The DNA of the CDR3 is TGTGCCAGCAGCGACATGGGTCAGGGGAACGGGGAGCTGTTTTTT. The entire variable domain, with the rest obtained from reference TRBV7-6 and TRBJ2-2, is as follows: GAGVSQSPRYKVTKRGQDVALRCDPISGHVSLYWYRQALGQGPEFLTYFNYEAQQDKSGLPNDRFSAERPEGSISTLTIQRTEQRDSAMYRCASSDMGQGNGELFFGEGSRLTVL.

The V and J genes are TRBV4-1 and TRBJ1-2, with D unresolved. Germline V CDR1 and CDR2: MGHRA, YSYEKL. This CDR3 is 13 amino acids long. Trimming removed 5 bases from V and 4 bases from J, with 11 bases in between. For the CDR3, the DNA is TGCGCCAGCAGCTATGGAGGAAGCTATGGCTACACCTTC. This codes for CASSYGGSYGYTF.

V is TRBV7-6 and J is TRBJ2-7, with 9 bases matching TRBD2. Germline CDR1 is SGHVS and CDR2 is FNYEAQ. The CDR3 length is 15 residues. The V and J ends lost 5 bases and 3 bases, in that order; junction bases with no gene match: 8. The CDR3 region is CASSPPGLALYEQYF. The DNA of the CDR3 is TGTGCCAGCAGCCCGCCGGGACTAGCCCTCTACGAGCAGTACTTC.

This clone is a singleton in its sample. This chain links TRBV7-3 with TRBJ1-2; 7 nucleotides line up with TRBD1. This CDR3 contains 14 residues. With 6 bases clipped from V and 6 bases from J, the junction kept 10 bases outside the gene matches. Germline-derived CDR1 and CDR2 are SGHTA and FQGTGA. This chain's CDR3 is CASSPGTASDGYTF. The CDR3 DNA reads TGTGCCAGCAGTCCCGGGACAGCTAGTGATGGCTACACCTTC.

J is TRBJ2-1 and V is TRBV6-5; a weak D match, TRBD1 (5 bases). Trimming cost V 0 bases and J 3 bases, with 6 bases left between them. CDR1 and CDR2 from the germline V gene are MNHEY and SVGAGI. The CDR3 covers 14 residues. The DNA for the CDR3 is TGTGCCAGCAGTTACTCTCAGGGCTACAATGAGCAGTTCTTC. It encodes CASSYSQGYNEQFF.

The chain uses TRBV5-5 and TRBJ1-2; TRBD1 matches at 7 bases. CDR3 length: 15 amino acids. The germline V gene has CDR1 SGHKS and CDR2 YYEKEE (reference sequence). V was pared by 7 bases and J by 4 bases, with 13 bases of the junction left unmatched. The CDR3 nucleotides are TGTGCCAGCTCATCCTCGACAGGGTCTGCCTATGGCTACACCTTC. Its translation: CASSSSTGSAYGYTF.

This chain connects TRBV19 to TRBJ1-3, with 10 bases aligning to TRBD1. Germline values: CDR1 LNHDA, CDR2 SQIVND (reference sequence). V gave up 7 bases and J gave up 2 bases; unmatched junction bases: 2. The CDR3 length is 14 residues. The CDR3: CASTDRGPGNTIYF. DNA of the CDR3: TGTGCCAGTACCGACAGGGGGCCTGGAAACACCATATATTTT.

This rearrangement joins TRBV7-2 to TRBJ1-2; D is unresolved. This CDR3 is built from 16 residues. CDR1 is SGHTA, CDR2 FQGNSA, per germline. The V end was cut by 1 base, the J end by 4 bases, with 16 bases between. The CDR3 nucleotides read TGTGCCAGCAGCTTAGAGGAGGGTTGGATGGGCTATGGCTACACCTTC. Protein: CASSLEEGWMGYGYTF.

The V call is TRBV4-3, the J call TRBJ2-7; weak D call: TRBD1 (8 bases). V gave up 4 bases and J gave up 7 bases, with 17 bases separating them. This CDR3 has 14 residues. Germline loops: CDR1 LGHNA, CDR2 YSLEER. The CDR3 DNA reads TGCGCCAGCAGCCCTCAACAGGGGGGGTGGGAGCAGTACTTC. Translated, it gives CASSPQQGGWEQYF.

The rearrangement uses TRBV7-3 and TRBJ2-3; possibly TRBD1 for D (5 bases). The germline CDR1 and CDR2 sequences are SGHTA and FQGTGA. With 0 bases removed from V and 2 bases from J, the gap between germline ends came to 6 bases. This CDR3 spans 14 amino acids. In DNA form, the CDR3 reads TGTGCCAGCAGCTTAACCGGACACACAGATACGCAGTATTTT. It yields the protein CASSLTGHTDTQYF.

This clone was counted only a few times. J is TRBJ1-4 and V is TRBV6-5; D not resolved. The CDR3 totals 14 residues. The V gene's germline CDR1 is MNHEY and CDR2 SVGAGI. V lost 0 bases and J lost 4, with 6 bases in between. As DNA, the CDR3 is TGTGCCAGCAGTTACTCCTCTTTTAATGAAAAACTGTTTTTT. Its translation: CASSYSSFNEKLFF.